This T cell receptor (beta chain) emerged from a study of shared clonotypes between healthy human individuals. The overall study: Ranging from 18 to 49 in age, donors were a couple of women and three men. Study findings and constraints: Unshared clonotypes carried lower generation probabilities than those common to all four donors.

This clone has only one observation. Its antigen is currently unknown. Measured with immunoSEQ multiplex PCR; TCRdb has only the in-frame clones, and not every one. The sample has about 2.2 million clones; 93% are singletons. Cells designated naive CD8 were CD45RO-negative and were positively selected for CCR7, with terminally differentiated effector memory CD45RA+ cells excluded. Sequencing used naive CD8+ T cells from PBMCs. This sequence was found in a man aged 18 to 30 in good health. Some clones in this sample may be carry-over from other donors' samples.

In DNA form, the CDR3 reads TGCAGCGCAATGACTAGCGGGATTGGAGTTGAGCAGTTCTTC. Translating it yields CSAMTSGIGVEQFF. This rearrangement joins TRBV29-1 to TRBJ2-1; TRBD2 matches 11 bases. The germline CDR1 and CDR2 sequences are SQVTM and ANQGSEA. The CDR3 runs to 14 residues. Germline trimming cut 7 bases from V and 9 bases from J; bases unmatched to any gene: 11.